This T cell receptor beta chain was identified in a study of T cells in Graves' hyperthyroidism and ophthalmopathy. Germline values: CDR1 SGHTA, CDR2 FQGNSA. Trimming stripped 3 bases from V and 6 bases from J, with 9 bases between. The CDR3 spans 13 residues. TCR beta CDR3 sequences were amplified from RNA transcripts. HTBI primers were used for first-round RT-PCR of the TCR CDR3. TCRdb recomputed calls from the multiplex PCR reads with MiXCR, one row per CDR3 protein. Among about 840,000 distinct CDR3 sequences listed, over 35% were seen once. This clonotype was seen at least ten times. Sequenced input: blood. This receptor was identified in a man between 18 and 35 years old with Graves' hyperthyroidism. The chain joins TRBV7-2 to TRBJ1-5, with D maybe TRBD1 (6 bases). CDR3: CASSLSGVQPQHF. CDR3 sequence (DNA): TGTGCCAGCAGCTTGTCAGGGGTTCAGCCCCAGCATTTT.